The rows below give T cell receptor beta chains drawn from one sample of a study of human T cells and chemical hapten exposure. TCRdb used MiXCR to reprocess the RACE reads, holding one entry per CDR3 protein. Found here are 40,000 to 50,000 distinct CDR3 sequences, over 3.5% of them singletons; the top ten hold 20% to 30%. The material was whole blood, obtained in connection with sensitization to the hapten diphenylcyclopropenone (DPC). The receptors were gathered from a man between 50 and 59 years old with alopecia areata. Some clones in this sample may be carry-over from other donors' samples. Each CDR3 is given with its conserved first and last residue. D genes are given only for firm matches. Expanded clones get a size class; other rows say once, few or many, or leave the size out.

V gene: TRBV4-1; J gene: TRBJ2-3; D gene: .; clone size: .; CDR3 DNA: TGCGCCAGCACAGTGGGGGCTAGCACAGATACGCAGTATTTT; CDR3 protein: CASTVGASTDTQYF
V gene: TRBV5-1; J gene: TRBJ2-1; D gene: .; clone size: many; CDR3 DNA: TGCGCCAGCAGCCAGGGCGATAACAATGAGCAGTTCTTC; CDR3 protein: CASSQGDNNEQFF
V gene: TRBV5-4; J gene: TRBJ2-7; D gene: .; clone size: many; CDR3 DNA: TGTGCCAGCAGCCCCCGGGCTGATTCCTCCTACGAGCAGTACTTC; CDR3 protein: CASSPRADSSYEQYF
V gene: TRBV28; J gene: TRBJ1-1; D gene: .; clone size: .; CDR3 DNA: TGTGCCAGCAGTTTGACGGTGAACACTGAAGCTTTCTTT; CDR3 protein: CASSLTVNTEAFF
V gene: TRBV28; J gene: TRBJ2-1; D gene: TRBD2; clone size: .; CDR3 DNA: TGTGCCAGCATCCCCGCGGGACTAGAAGAGTCCAATGAGCAGTTCTTC; CDR3 protein: CASIPAGLEESNEQFF
V gene: TRBV7-2; J gene: TRBJ2-5; D gene: TRBD2; clone size: many; CDR3 DNA: TGTGCCACCAAGGGTAGCGGGGGGGGGTACCAAGAGACCCAGTACTTC; CDR3 protein: CATKGSGGGYQETQYF
V gene: TRBV19; J gene: TRBJ2-2; D gene: .; clone size: few; CDR3 DNA: TGTGCCAGTAGTATAAATCACAGGGATCTCACCGGGGAGCTGTTTTTT; CDR3 protein: CASSINHRDLTGELFF
V gene: TRBV20-1; J gene: TRBJ2-1; D gene: TRBD2; clone size: many; CDR3 DNA: TGCAGTGCTAGAGAGACTAGCGGGACATACAATGAGCAGTTCTTC; CDR3 protein: CSARETSGTYNEQFF
V gene: TRBV2; J gene: TRBJ2-3; D gene: TRBD1; clone size: many; CDR3 DNA: TGTGCCAGCAGTGAAGAGAGGGACAGAGTCACAGATACGCAGTATTTT; CDR3 protein: CASSEERDRVTDTQYF
V gene: TRBV6-5; J gene: TRBJ1-1; D gene: .; clone size: many; CDR3 DNA: TGTGCCAGCAGAACACAGGGAGACACTGAAGCTTTCTTT; CDR3 protein: CASRTQGDTEAFF
V gene: TRBV7-2; J gene: TRBJ1-6; D gene: TRBD1; clone size: many; CDR3 DNA: TGTGCCAGCAGCTTAGAACAGGGGGCGCGTTCACCCCTCCACTTT; CDR3 protein: CASSLEQGARSPLHF
V gene: TRBV6-5; J gene: TRBJ1-1; D gene: TRBD1; clone size: few; CDR3 DNA: TGTGCCAGCAGTCGCGGGACAGGGACGGGGAACACTGAAGCTTTCTTT; CDR3 protein: CASSRGTGTGNTEAFF
V gene: TRBV29-1; J gene: TRBJ1-2; D gene: .; clone size: many; CDR3 DNA: TGCAGCGTTGAAGACGCACAGCTCTATGGCTACACCTTC; CDR3 protein: CSVEDAQLYGYTF
V gene: TRBV3-1; J gene: TRBJ2-2; D gene: TRBD2; clone size: many; CDR3 DNA: TGTGCCAGCAGCCAACTAACGGCAGCGGGATCGGTCGGGGAGCTGTTTTTT; CDR3 protein: CASSQLTAAGSVGELFF
V gene: TRBV12-3/TRBV12-4; J gene: TRBJ2-3; D gene: .; clone size: many; CDR3 DNA: TGTGCCAGCAAGTCGCTAGTTGCAGATACGCAGTATTTT; CDR3 protein: CASKSLVADTQYF
V gene: TRBV20-1; J gene: TRBJ2-1; D gene: TRBD1; clone size: many; CDR3 DNA: TGCAGTGCTCTTTTGACAGGGCTACAATACAATGAGCAGTTCTTC; CDR3 protein: CSALLTGLQYNEQFF
V gene: TRBV4-2; J gene: TRBJ1-2; D gene: .; clone size: many; CDR3 DNA: TGTGCCAGCAGCCCCGTCCTGGGAGGCCGCGTTATCTATGGCTACACCTTC; CDR3 protein: CASSPVLGGRVIYGYTF
V gene: TRBV6-2/TRBV6-3; J gene: TRBJ1-1; D gene: .; clone size: many; CDR3 DNA: TGTGCCAGCAGGTTAAACAGGCAGGAAGCTTTCTTT; CDR3 protein: CASRLNRQEAFF
V gene: TRBV7-7; J gene: TRBJ2-1; D gene: TRBD2; clone size: many; CDR3 DNA: TGTGCCAGCAGCACTAGCGGGGCCGGGTATGAGCAGTTCTTC; CDR3 protein: CASSTSGAGYEQFF
V gene: TRBV7-2; J gene: TRBJ1-1; D gene: TRBD1; clone size: many; CDR3 DNA: TGTGCCAGCAGCTTAGCGGACAGGGGTGAAGCTTTCTTT; CDR3 protein: CASSLADRGEAFF
V gene: TRBV7-2; J gene: TRBJ1-5; D gene: .; clone size: many; CDR3 DNA: TGTGCCAGCAGCAGCGGTTCGGATCAGCCCCAGCATTTT; CDR3 protein: CASSSGSDQPQHF
V gene: TRBV20-1; J gene: TRBJ1-5; D gene: TRBD1; clone size: many; CDR3 DNA: TGCAGTGCGCACAGGGGGAATCAGCCCCAGCATTTT; CDR3 protein: CSAHRGNQPQHF
V gene: TRBV4-3; J gene: TRBJ2-6; D gene: .; clone size: many; CDR3 DNA: TGCGCCAGCAGCCAAGCCCGACAGACCTCTGGGGCCAACGTCCTGACTTTC; CDR3 protein: CASSQARQTSGANVLTF
V gene: TRBV14; J gene: TRBJ1-5; D gene: .; clone size: many; CDR3 DNA: TGTGCCAGCAGCCAATCGGACGGCAATCAGCCCCAGCATTTT; CDR3 protein: CASSQSDGNQPQHF
V gene: TRBV10-3; J gene: TRBJ2-2; D gene: TRBD2; clone size: many; CDR3 DNA: TGTGCCATCAGTGATCTAAGCGGGAAGGCCGCCGGGGAGCTGTTTTTT; CDR3 protein: CAISDLSGKAAGELFF